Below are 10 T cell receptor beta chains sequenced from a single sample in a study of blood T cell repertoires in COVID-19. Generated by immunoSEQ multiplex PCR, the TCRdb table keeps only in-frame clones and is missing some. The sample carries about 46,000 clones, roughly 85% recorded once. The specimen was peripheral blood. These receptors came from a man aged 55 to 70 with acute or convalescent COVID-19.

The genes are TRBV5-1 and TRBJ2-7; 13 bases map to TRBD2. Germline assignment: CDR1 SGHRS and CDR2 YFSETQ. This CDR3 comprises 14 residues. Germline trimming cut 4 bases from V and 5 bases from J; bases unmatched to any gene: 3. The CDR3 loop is CASSGTSGIHEQYF. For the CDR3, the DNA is TGCGCCAGCAGCGGGACTAGCGGGATCCACGAGCAGTACTTC. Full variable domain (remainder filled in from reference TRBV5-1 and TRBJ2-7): KAGVTQTPRYLIKTRGQQVTLSCSPISGHRSVSWYQQTPGQGLQFLFEYFSETQRNKGNFPGRFSGRQFSNSRSEMNVSTLELGDSALYLCASSGTSGIHEQYFGPGTRLTVT.

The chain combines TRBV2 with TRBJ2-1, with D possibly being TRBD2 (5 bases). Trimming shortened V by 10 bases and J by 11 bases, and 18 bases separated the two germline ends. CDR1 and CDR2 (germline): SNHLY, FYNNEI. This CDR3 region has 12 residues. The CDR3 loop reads CATKRQEVQQFF. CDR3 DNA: TGTGCCACTAAAAGGCAGGAGGTACAGCAGTTCTTC.

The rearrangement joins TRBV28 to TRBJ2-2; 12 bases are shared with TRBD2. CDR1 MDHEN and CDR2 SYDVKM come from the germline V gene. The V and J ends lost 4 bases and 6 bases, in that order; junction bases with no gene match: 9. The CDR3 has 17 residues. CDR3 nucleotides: TGTGCCAGCAGTTACCCTCCGGCTAGCGGGAGGGCCGGGGAGCTGTTTTTT. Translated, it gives CASSYPPASGRAGELFF.

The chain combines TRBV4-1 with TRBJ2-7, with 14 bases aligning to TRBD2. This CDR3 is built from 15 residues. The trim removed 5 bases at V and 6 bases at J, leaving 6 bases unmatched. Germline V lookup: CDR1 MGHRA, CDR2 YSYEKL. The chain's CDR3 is CASSFGLAGGSEQYF. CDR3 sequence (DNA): TGCGCCAGCAGCTTTGGACTAGCGGGAGGATCCGAGCAGTACTTC.

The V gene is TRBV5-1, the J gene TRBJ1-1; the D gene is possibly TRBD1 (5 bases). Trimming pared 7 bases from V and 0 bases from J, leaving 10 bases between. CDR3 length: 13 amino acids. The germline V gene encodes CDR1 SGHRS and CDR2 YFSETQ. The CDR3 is CASFATVNTEAFF. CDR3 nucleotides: TGCGCCAGCTTCGCGACAGTGAACACTGAAGCTTTCTTT.

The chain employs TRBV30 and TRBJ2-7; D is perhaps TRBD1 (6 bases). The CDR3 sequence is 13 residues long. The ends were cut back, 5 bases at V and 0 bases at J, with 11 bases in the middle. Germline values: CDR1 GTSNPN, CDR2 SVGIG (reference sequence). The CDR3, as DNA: TGTGCCTGGGCGACAGGTAGCTCCTACGAGCAGTACTTC. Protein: CAWATGSSYEQYF.

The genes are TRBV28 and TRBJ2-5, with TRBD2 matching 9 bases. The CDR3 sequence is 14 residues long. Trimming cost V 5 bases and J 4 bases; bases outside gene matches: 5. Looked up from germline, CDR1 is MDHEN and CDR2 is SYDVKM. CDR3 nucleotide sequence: TGTGCCAGCAGTGCTAGCGGGACGTTAGAGACCCAGTACTTC. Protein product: CASSASGTLETQYF.

The CDR3 spells CASSYSRQGGYGYTF. The DNA for the CDR3 is TGTGCCAGCAGTTACTCTCGACAGGGCGGGTATGGCTACACCTTC. The chain has TRBV6-5 and TRBJ1-2; TRBD1 aligns across 7 bases. The V segment lost 0 bases and the J segment 5 bases; nucleotides outside the gene matches: 6. This CDR3 spans 15 amino acids. CDR1 is MNHEY and CDR2 is SVGAGI in the germline V gene.

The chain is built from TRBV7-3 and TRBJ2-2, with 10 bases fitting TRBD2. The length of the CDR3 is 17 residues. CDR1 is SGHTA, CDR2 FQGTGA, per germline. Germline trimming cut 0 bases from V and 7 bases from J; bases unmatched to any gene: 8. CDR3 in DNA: TGTGCCAGCAGCTTAACGCTTCTAGCGGGAGCCGGCGGGGAGCTGTTTTTT. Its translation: CASSLTLLAGAGGELFF.

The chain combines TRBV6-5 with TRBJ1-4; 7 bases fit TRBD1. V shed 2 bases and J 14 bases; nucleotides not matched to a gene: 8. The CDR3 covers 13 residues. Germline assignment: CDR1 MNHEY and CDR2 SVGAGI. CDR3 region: CASSYNPGQALFF. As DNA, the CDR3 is TGTGCCAGCAGTTACAACCCAGGACAGGCCCTGTTTTTT.